These T cell receptor beta chains were read from a single sample in a study of early T cells in non-severe SARS-CoV-2 infection. One entry per CDR3 protein, called by TCRdb with MiXCR from the 5' RACE reads. The table lists 55,000 to 70,000 distinct CDR3 sequences, around 12% of them singletons, with approximately 1.2% in the top ten. The source material was whole blood, sampled at baseline. The source is an adult who was a healthcare worker with PCR-confirmed SARS-CoV-2 infection or an uninfected control (not recorded which). The donor label of this sample is uncertain. Each CDR3 is given with its conserved first and last residue. D genes are given only for firm matches. Clone size is stated in some rows and not others, as once, few, many or a class when expanded.

V gene,J gene,clone size,D gene,CDR3 DNA,CDR3 protein
TRBV6-1,TRBJ1-5,few,NA,TGTGCCAGCAGTGAACCCTACGGACAGCCAATCCTCCGGGATCAGCCCCAGCATTTT,CASSEPYGQPILRDQPQHF
TRBV28,TRBJ1-6,few,NA,TGTGCCAGCAGAAAAATTACAGGGAGTTCGAATTCACCCCTCCACTTT,CASRKITGSSNSPLHF
TRBV30,TRBJ2-2,many,NA,TGTGCCTGGAGTGGGGAGTTTATCACCGGGGAGCTGTTTTTT,CAWSGEFITGELFF
TRBV3-1,TRBJ1-2,few,NA,TGTGCCAGCAGCCAAGGGGGCCCTGCGAGTCATGGCTACACCTTC,CASSQGGPASHGYTF
TRBV5-1,TRBJ2-3,NA,NA,TGCGCCAGCAGCTTGGCCCAGGGCACAGATACGCAGTATTTT,CASSLAQGTDTQYF
TRBV30,TRBJ2-2,NA,NA,TGTGCCTGGAGCCGGACCCTGAACACCGGGGAGCTGTTTTTT,CAWSRTLNTGELFF
TRBV2,TRBJ2-2,many,TRBD1,TGTGCCAGCAGAAGGACAGGGGCGAACACCGGGGAGCTGTTTTTT,CASRRTGANTGELFF
TRBV7-6,TRBJ2-1,many,NA,TGTGCCAGCAGCTTAGCGGGGGGCGGACTCAATGAGCAGTTCTTC,CASSLAGGGLNEQFF
TRBV12-5,TRBJ2-5,few,NA,TGTGCTAGTGGTTTGACGCCGGGACGCCTCTTAGGGCAAAAAGAGACCCAGTACTTC,CASGLTPGRLLGQKETQYF
TRBV29-1,TRBJ1-2,NA,TRBD1,TGCAGCGCTATGACCGGGACAGGGGGCGATGGCTACACCTTC,CSAMTGTGGDGYTF
TRBV9,TRBJ2-3,few,TRBD2,TGTGCCAGCAGCGAGGGGACTAGCGCAGGGTTCACAGATACGCAGTATTTT,CASSEGTSAGFTDTQYF
TRBV5-6,TRBJ2-4,few,NA,TGTGCCAGCAGCCGGGCCCAGGCCAAAAACATTCAGTACTTC,CASSRAQAKNIQYF
TRBV12-3/TRBV12-4,TRBJ1-3,many,NA,TGTGCCAGCAGCACAGGGTTTTCTGGAAACACCATATATTTT,CASSTGFSGNTIYF
TRBV2,TRBJ1-2,few,NA,TGTGCCAGCAATCCGGACACTCTTTATTATGGCTACACCTTC,CASNPDTLYYGYTF
TRBV5-1,TRBJ1-6,many,NA,TGCGCCAGCAGCTTGGATCAGAGCTCCTATAATTCACCCCTCCACTTT,CASSLDQSSYNSPLHF
TRBV20-1,TRBJ2-5,few,TRBD2,TGCAGTGCTAGGGAGGGTATTTGGCTTAGCGGGGAAAAACAAGAGACCCAGTACTTC,CSAREGIWLSGEKQETQYF
TRBV24-1,TRBJ2-1,many,TRBD2,TGTGCCACCAGTGATTTTACCATCGCCCGCGGGGGGTACAATGAGCAGTTCTTC,CATSDFTIARGGYNEQFF
TRBV29-1,TRBJ1-1,NA,NA,TGCAGCGTTGAGGTCGGGCCCGGGACTGAAGCTTTCTTT,CSVEVGPGTEAFF
TRBV27,TRBJ1-1,few,TRBD1,TGTGCCAGCAGCCGGGGACAGCGAGGGAACACTGAAGCTTTCTTT,CASSRGQRGNTEAFF
TRBV5-4,TRBJ2-4,few,NA,TGTGCCAGCAGCATAATGACCCTGTGGGGGCAAAACATTCAGTACTTC,CASSIMTLWGQNIQYF
TRBV6-1,TRBJ2-5,few,NA,TGTGCCAGCAGTGCATTAGGACAGCCTCGCCAAGAGACCCAGTACTTC,CASSALGQPRQETQYF
TRBV3-2,TRBJ2-2,NA,NA,TGTGCCAGCAGCCAACTAGGCCAAAGGGGAAACAGGCCGTTTTTT,CASSQLGQRGNRPFF
TRBV11-2,TRBJ1-1,few,TRBD1,TGTGCCAGCAGCCCCCAGGGGACAGGGGGCACTGAAGCTTTCTTT,CASSPQGTGGTEAFF
TRBV4-1,TRBJ1-3,few,NA,TGCGCCAGCAGCCAAGTTTTAGGAGACAGCTCTGGAAACACCATATATTTT,CASSQVLGDSSGNTIYF
TRBV12-3/TRBV12-4,TRBJ2-3,NA,NA,TGTGCCAGCAGTTTCATAGCAGATACGCAGTATTTT,CASSFIADTQYF
TRBV24-1,TRBJ1-1,many,NA,TGTGCCACCAGTCGAGGATCTACTGAAGCTTTCTTT,CATSRGSTEAFF
TRBV5-1,TRBJ1-4,NA,NA,TGCGCCAGCAGCCTAACTTTTAGCAGTGAAAAACTGTTTTTT,CASSLTFSSEKLFF
TRBV5-1,TRBJ1-4,few,TRBD1,TGCGCCAGCCGCCTAGACCCGGGACAGCCCGGAGGACTGTTTTTT,CASRLDPGQPGGLFF
TRBV20-1,TRBJ2-1,NA,NA,TGCAGTGCTGTCGACGCTCTTCAGACGTACAATGAGCAGTTCTTC,CSAVDALQTYNEQFF
TRBV7-9,TRBJ2-1,NA,TRBD2,TGTGCCAGCAGCTCGTGGGTAGAGCGAACTAGCGGGGCGTTCCGTTCAAGCTCCTACAATGAGCAGTTCTTC,CASSSWVERTSGAFRSSSYNEQFF
TRBV4-2,TRBJ2-3,few,NA,TGTGCCAGCAGCCAGGACTCCCGATCAACAGATACGCAGTATTTT,CASSQDSRSTDTQYF
TRBV7-3,TRBJ1-1,few,NA,TGTGCCAGCAGCTTATTTCCGGGGGATGTCACTGAAGCTTTCTTT,CASSLFPGDVTEAFF
TRBV24-1,TRBJ2-1,few,NA,TGTGCCACCAGTGAAGCGGGTAGACAAAACAATGAGCAGTTCTTC,CATSEAGRQNNEQFF
TRBV10-1,TRBJ2-1,NA,TRBD2,TGCGCCAGCAGTGCGGGTAGCGGGGTCTACAATGAGCAGTTCTTC,CASSAGSGVYNEQFF
TRBV4-2,TRBJ2-1,few,TRBD1,TGTGCCAGCAGCCAAGATACACAGGGGCACAATGAGCAGTTCTTC,CASSQDTQGHNEQFF
TRBV5-8,TRBJ2-3,NA,NA,TGTGCCAGCAGCTTGGTGGGGCAGTTAACAGATACGCAGTATTTT,CASSLVGQLTDTQYF
TRBV6-5,TRBJ1-5,few,NA,TGTGCCAGCAGTTACGATAGGGTGCAGCCCCAGCATTTT,CASSYDRVQPQHF
TRBV9,TRBJ2-5,NA,TRBD2,TGTGCCAGCCAACGGGGGGATGTGCTCTCTGGCTCCCAGTACTTC,CASQRGDVLSGSQYF
TRBV6-2/TRBV6-3,TRBJ2-2,NA,NA,TGTGCCAGCAGCCCCCTGGGTCTAAGGGCGACCGGGGAGCTGTTTTTT,CASSPLGLRATGELFF
TRBV5-1,TRBJ1-1,NA,NA,TGCGCCAGCAGCTATATAGGGAACACTGAAGCTTTCTTT,CASSYIGNTEAFF
TRBV20-1,TRBJ1-2,NA,NA,TGCAGTGCCCGCCGGGAATTGGGTCCCTATGGCTACACCTTC,CSARRELGPYGYTF
TRBV9,TRBJ2-1,few,TRBD2,TGTGCCAGCAGCCCGGGACTAGCGGGGGGAAACGACAATGAGCAGTTCTTC,CASSPGLAGGNDNEQFF
TRBV6-5,TRBJ1-1,NA,TRBD1,TGTGCCAGCAGTTACTCGGGGCAGGGGGTAACTGAAGCTTTCTTT,CASSYSGQGVTEAFF
TRBV15,TRBJ2-3,few,NA,TGTGCCACCAGCGTCTGGGCAGCTGCCACAGATACGCAGTATTTT,CATSVWAAATDTQYF
TRBV6-5,TRBJ1-1,NA,NA,TGTGCCACTACAGGGAATCAAAACACTGAAGCTTTCTTT,CATTGNQNTEAFF
TRBV24-1,TRBJ2-1,few,NA,TGTGCCACCAGTGATCGTGGGTCCCTACAGGATGAGCAGTTCTTC,CATSDRGSLQDEQFF
TRBV20-1,TRBJ1-4,NA,NA,TGCAGTGCTAGAAATGGGATTGAAAAACTGTTTTTT,CSARNGIEKLFF
TRBV25-1,TRBJ2-3,NA,NA,TGTGCCAGCACTCCCTCCAGGGTTAGCACAGATACGCAGTATTTT,CASTPSRVSTDTQYF
TRBV7-9,TRBJ2-2,few,TRBD1,TGTGCCAGCAGGGGACGGACAGGGAACACCGGGGAGCTGTTTTTT,CASRGRTGNTGELFF
TRBV7-7,TRBJ2-3,NA,NA,TGTGCCAGCAGCCCCACGGGGGCCACAGATACGCAGTATTTT,CASSPTGATDTQYF
TRBV10-1,TRBJ1-4,many,NA,TGCGCCAGCAGTGCATACCGGACTGCTGAAAAACTGTTTTTT,CASSAYRTAEKLFF
TRBV11-2,TRBJ1-5,few,NA,TGTGCCAGCAGCTTTGAAAGCAATCAGCCCCAGCATTTT,CASSFESNQPQHF
TRBV7-7,TRBJ2-5,many,TRBD2,TGTGCCAGCAGCCGCGGACTAGCGGGGACGCAAGAGACCCAGTACTTC,CASSRGLAGTQETQYF
TRBV7-3,TRBJ2-5,many,TRBD2,TGTGCCAGCAGCTTAGGCGGGGGGGCTGGAGAGACCCAGTACTTC,CASSLGGGAGETQYF
TRBV6-6,TRBJ2-2,few,NA,TGTGCCAGCAGTTACTCTGCCGGGGAGCTGTTTTTT,CASSYSAGELFF
TRBV20-1,TRBJ2-2,NA,NA,TGCAGTGCTAGAGAGGAGGGGGCGGCCACCGGGGAGCTGTTTTTT,CSAREEGAATGELFF
TRBV6-6,TRBJ2-5,few,TRBD2,TGTGCCAGCAGTTACGGGAGGGGAGGGGAGACCCAGTACTTC,CASSYGRGGETQYF